This T cell receptor (beta chain) stems from a study of T cells in Graves' hyperthyroidism and ophthalmopathy. Notes on this clonotype: A much larger clonotype is one base distant, so this may be a read error.

CDR3 size: 18 residues. Germline V gene sequence: CDR1 SGHRS, CDR2 YFSETQ. V was cut by 1 base and J by 4 bases, with 23 bases left in between. RNA transcripts gave rise to amplified TCR beta CDR3 regions. Initially, a first-round RT-PCR of the TCR CDR3 employed the HTBI primer set. From the multiplex PCR reads, TCRdb called clonotypes with MiXCR, one entry per CDR3 protein. The top ten hold 9.2% of the sample, which has more than 300,000 distinct CDR3 sequences, less than 15% seen once. The sequenced material came from blood. This chain connects TRBV5-1 to TRBJ1-1; possibly TRBD1 for D (6 bases). The origin of this receptor is a woman under 30 with Graves' hyperthyroidism. The CDR3 DNA follows: TGCGCCAGCAGCTTGACTACTTGGGGGCGTAGGGCGAGCACTGAAGCTTTCTTT. Amino acid sequence: CASSLTTWGRRASTEAFF.